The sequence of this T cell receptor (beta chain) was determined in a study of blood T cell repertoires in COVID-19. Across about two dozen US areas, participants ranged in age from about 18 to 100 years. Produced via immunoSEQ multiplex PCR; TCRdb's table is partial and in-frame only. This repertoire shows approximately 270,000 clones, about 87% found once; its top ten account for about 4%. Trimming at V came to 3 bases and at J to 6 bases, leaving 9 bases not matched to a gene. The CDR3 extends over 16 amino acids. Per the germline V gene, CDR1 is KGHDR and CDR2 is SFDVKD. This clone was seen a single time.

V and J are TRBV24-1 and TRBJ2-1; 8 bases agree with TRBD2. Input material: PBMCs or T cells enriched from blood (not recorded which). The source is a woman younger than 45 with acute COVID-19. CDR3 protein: CATSDPHSGSFNEQFF. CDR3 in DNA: TGTGCCACCAGTGATCCGCACAGCGGGAGTTTCAATGAGCAGTTCTTC.